Shown below are 27 T cell receptor beta chains from a single sample sequenced in a study of T cells in narcolepsy. The protocol was immunoSEQ multiplex PCR, while the TCRdb copy is restricted to in-frame clones and leaves out a portion. The sample carries tens of thousands of clones, around 88% recorded once. Sequencing used CD45RA- memory CD4+ T cells from PBMCs. Receptors originate from a human donor with narcolepsy.

CDR3 amino acids: CASSPSGPIGGYTF. The CDR3 coding sequence is TGTGCCAGTAGCCCCTCAGGACCCATCGGTGGCTACACCTTC. The chain joins TRBV19 to TRBJ1-2; D unresolved. V was cut by 6 bases and J by 7 bases, with 18 bases left in between. CDR1 is LNHDA and CDR2 is SQIVND in the germline V gene (reference sequence). The CDR3 totals 14 residues.

The V gene is TRBV5-6, the J gene TRBJ2-5, with 10 bases aligning to TRBD1. Losses at the gene ends were 4 bases for V and 2 bases for J; bases not matched to a gene: 5. This CDR3 comprises 15 residues. CDR1 is SGHDT, CDR2 YYEEEE, per germline. This CDR3 is CASSRRDRGQETQYF. CDR3 in DNA: TGTGCCAGCAGCCGCCGGGACAGGGGACAAGAGACCCAGTACTTC.

The rearrangement uses TRBV7-3 and TRBJ2-5; 9 positions agree with TRBD1. CDR1 and CDR2 from the germline V gene are SGHTA and FQGTGA. The ends lost 4 bases at V and 9 bases at J; junction bases unmatched: 12. The CDR3 runs 15 residues. CDR3 in amino acids: CASSSSTGQGSAQYF. The CDR3 bases are TGTGCCAGCAGCTCAAGTACGGGACAGGGATCGGCCCAGTACTTC.

The chain has TRBV27 and TRBJ2-7, with D possibly being TRBD1 (5 bases). CDR3 length equals 13 residues. V was pared by 5 bases and J by 3 bases, with 11 bases between. Germline values: CDR1 MNHEY, CDR2 SMNVEV (reference sequence). CDR3 protein: CASSPGINYEQYF. The CDR3 DNA reads as TGTGCCAGCAGTCCAGGGATCAACTACGAGCAGTACTTC.

V and J are TRBV30 and TRBJ1-5; D is uncertain. V dropped 1 base and J dropped 5 bases, with 9 bases sitting between them. Germline V gene sequence: CDR1 GTSNPN, CDR2 SVGIG (reference sequence). This CDR3 has 13 residues. The CDR3, as DNA: TGTGCCTGGAGTGACGGGGATTATCAGCCCCAGCATTTT. This sequence encodes CAWSDGDYQPQHF.

The J gene is TRBJ1-4, the V gene TRBV7-8; possibly TRBD1 for D (6 bases). The CDR3 loop spans 14 amino acids. V was pared by 5 bases and J by 8 bases, with 15 bases between. Germline V gives CDR1 SGHVS, CDR2 FQNEAQ. CDR3 coding DNA: TGTGCCAGCAGCCCCACTACAGGGAGCGAAAAACTGTTTTTT. As protein: CASSPTTGSEKLFF.

The rearrangement links TRBV5-8 to TRBJ2-5; possible D gene TRBD2, 5 bases. V lost 4 bases to trimming and J lost 5 bases, with 15 bases between them. This CDR3 has 14 residues. CDR1 and CDR2 from the germline V gene are SGHTS and YDEGEE. In nucleotides, the CDR3 is TGTGCCAGCAGCCTCGGGATCCCGCGGGAGACCCAGTACTTC. Translated: CASSLGIPRETQYF.

The chain uses TRBV6-5 and TRBJ1-5; D is ambiguous. CDR1 and CDR2 from the germline V gene are MNHEY and SVGAGI. The V end lost 5 bases, the J end lost 7 bases, and 9 bases lay between the germline ends. This CDR3 comprises 12 residues. The CDR3 bases are TGTGCCAGCAGTGAAGTCTGGCAGCCCCAGCATTTT. This sequence encodes CASSEVWQPQHF.

V usage is TRBV6-6 and J usage is TRBJ2-2, with 12 bases identical to TRBD2. V was pared by 7 bases and J by 8 bases, with 8 bases of the junction left unmatched. Germline V CDR1 and CDR2: MNHNY, SVGAGI (reference sequence). The length of the CDR3 is 15 residues. The CDR3 protein is CASTSPSGRGGELFF. The CDR3 DNA is TGTGCCAGCACTTCCCCTAGCGGGAGGGGGGGGGAGCTGTTTTTT.

This chain connects TRBV19 to TRBJ1-2, with 7 bases that match TRBD1. The CDR3 is 14 residues long. The V gene's germline CDR1 is LNHDA and CDR2 SQIVND (reference sequence). The V gene end was trimmed by 1 base and the J gene end by 7 bases; junction bases not matched to a gene: 6. In DNA, the CDR3 is TGTGCCAGTAGTATAGGACAGGGTGTTGGTGGCTACACCTTC. Protein product: CASSIGQGVGGYTF. Combining the CDR3 with reference TRBV19 and TRBJ1-2 gives the whole variable domain DGGITQSPKYLFRKEGQNVTLSCEQNLNHDAMYWYRQDPGQGLRLIYYSQIVNDFQKGDIAEGYSVSREKKESFPLTVTSAQKNPTAFYLCASSIGQGVGGYTFGSGTRLTVV.

This clone was counted only a few times. This chain links TRBV27 with TRBJ1-2, with D possibly being TRBD1 (5 bases). Germline V CDR1 and CDR2: MNHEY, SMNVEV (reference sequence). The V end was cut by 6 bases, the J end by 6 bases, with 14 bases between. The CDR3 is made up of 13 amino acids. The CDR3 protein is CASSPSPRDGYTF. The CDR3 DNA sequence: TGTGCCAGCAGCCCCTCGCCCAGGGATGGCTACACCTTC.

The chain uses TRBV5-8 and TRBJ2-3; TRBD2 aligns across 13 bases. CDR3 length equals 16 residues. Germline trimming cut 6 bases from V and 6 bases from J; bases unmatched to any gene: 10. Per the germline V gene, CDR1 is SGHTS and CDR2 is YDEGEE. The CDR3 is CASTYGTSGIGDTQYF. The CDR3 region has the DNA TGTGCCAGCACCTACGGGACTAGCGGGATTGGGGATACGCAGTATTTT.

V is TRBV9 and J is TRBJ2-7; unclear D gene. The V end lost 3 bases, the J end lost 0 bases, and 13 bases lay between the germline ends. The CDR3 is made up of 15 amino acids. In germline, CDR1 is SGDLS, CDR2 YYNGEE. This chain's CDR3 is CASSARPGLSYEQYF. The CDR3 nucleotides are TGTGCCAGCAGCGCGAGACCGGGCCTCTCCTACGAGCAGTACTTC.

This clone has just one count. The chain links TRBV2 to TRBJ1-1, with a weak D call TRBD1 (5 bases). Per germline, CDR1 SNHLY and CDR2 FYNNEI. The CDR3 extends over 14 amino acids. V shed 3 bases and J shed 6 bases, with 14 bases lying between them. The DNA for the CDR3 is TGTGCCAGCAGTGAGGGGCCGGGGGGTTCTGAAGCTTTCTTT. The encoded protein is CASSEGPGGSEAFF.

V gene TRBV7-2 combines with J gene TRBJ2-1; D is possibly TRBD2 (6 bases). With 5 bases removed from V and 10 bases from J, the gap between germline ends came to 18 bases. Germline V CDR1 and CDR2: SGHTA, FQGNSA. CDR3 length equals 14 residues. CDR3 bases: TGTGCCAGCAGCCGACTAGAAAGGGGCAGGGAGCAGTTCTTC. Its translation: CASSRLERGREQFF.

This clone showed up just a few times. V gene TRBV27 combines with J gene TRBJ1-1; a possible D gene is TRBD1 (5 bases). The germline CDR1 and CDR2 sequences are MNHEY and SMNVEV (reference sequence). The V gene lost 3 bases and the J gene lost 5 bases, with 13 bases spanning the gap. The CDR3 is 14 residues long. CDR3 sequence (DNA): TGTGCCAGCAGTTTTGAGCAGGGTGGTACTGAAGCTTTCTTT. Its translation is CASSFEQGGTEAFF.

The chain combines TRBV30 with TRBJ2-1; TRBD1 matches at 7 bases. With V trimmed by 0 bases and J by 3 bases, 5 bases remained unmatched. The CDR3 spans 15 residues. CDR1 GTSNPN and CDR2 SVGIG come from the germline V gene (reference sequence). The CDR3 spells CAWSVQGIGYNEQFF. DNA for the CDR3: TGTGCCTGGAGTGTACAGGGGATTGGCTACAATGAGCAGTTCTTC.

This clone was recorded only once. The CDR3 bases are TGTGCCAGCAGCTCACGGGGGCAGAGTTCCTCTGGAAACACCATATATTTT. Translating it yields CASSSRGQSSSGNTIYF. The chain carries TRBV7-2 and TRBJ1-3; D is possibly TRBD1 (6 bases). CDR1 and CDR2 (germline): SGHTA, FQGNSA. This CDR3 spans 17 amino acids. Trimming removed 4 bases from V and 0 bases from J, with 16 bases in between.

This rearrangement joins TRBV9 to TRBJ2-1; 8 positions match TRBD1. V lost 0 bases, J lost 5 bases, and 7 bases stayed unmatched. The length of the CDR3 is 16 residues. Germline V gene lookup returns CDR1 SGDLS and CDR2 YYNGEE. The CDR3 is CASSVDPRGLNNEQFF. For the CDR3, the DNA is TGTGCCAGCAGCGTAGATCCCAGGGGGCTTAACAATGAGCAGTTCTTC.

This rearrangement joins TRBV6-5 to TRBJ1-6, with no clear D. V dropped 0 bases and J dropped 15 bases, with 12 bases sitting between them. CDR1 and CDR2 (germline): MNHEY, SVGAGI. The CDR3 contains 13 residues. CDR3 sequence: CASSYSWPLNLHF. CDR3 DNA: TGTGCCAGCAGTTACTCGTGGCCTCTGAACCTCCACTTT.

The rearrangement joins TRBV30 to TRBJ2-1; D is unresolved. Looked up from germline, CDR1 is GTSNPN and CDR2 is SVGIG (reference sequence). The V end was cut by 0 bases, the J end by 4 bases, with 19 bases between. CDR3 length equals 17 residues. Written as DNA, the CDR3 is TGTGCCTGGAGTGTACGGGTCGGAGCAGGAGTTTACAATGAGCAGTTCTTC. Translation gives CAWSVRVGAGVYNEQFF.

The chain couples TRBV5-1 to TRBJ1-5; 7 bases map to TRBD1. In germline, CDR1 is SGHRS, CDR2 YFSETQ. CDR3 size: 14 residues. Germline trimming cut 0 bases from V and 9 bases from J; bases unmatched to any gene: 6. As DNA, the CDR3 is TGCGCCAGCAGCTTGGGGTCAGCAGGGGGGCCCCAGCATTTT. Translation gives CASSLGSAGGPQHF.

V is TRBV6-4 and J is TRBJ2-3; unclear D gene. The germline V and J ends were trimmed by 0 bases and 2 bases, with 12 bases remaining between them. From germline, CDR1 is MRHNA and CDR2 SNTAGT. The CDR3 runs 16 residues. CDR3 nucleotides: TGTGCCAGCAGTGACTCTTTTAGCTGGTACACAGATACGCAGTATTTT. Protein sequence: CASSDSFSWYTDTQYF.

The gene calls are TRBV19 and TRBJ1-1; D is perhaps TRBD1 (6 bases). Germline-derived CDR1 and CDR2 are LNHDA and SQIVND (reference sequence). Trimming left V 2 bases short and J 3 bases short, with 7 bases between. There are 13 residues in the CDR3. The CDR3 nucleotides read TGTGCCAGTAGTATAAAGGGGGACACTGAAGCTTTCTTT. Its protein product is CASSIKGDTEAFF. The complete variable domain, with remaining parts taken from reference TRBV19 and TRBJ1-1, reads DGGITQSPKYLFRKEGQNVTLSCEQNLNHDAMYWYRQDPGQGLRLIYYSQIVNDFQKGDIAEGYSVSREKKESFPLTVTSAQKNPTAFYLCASSIKGDTEAFFGQGTRLTVV.

This clone appeared a few times. This chain connects TRBV18 to TRBJ1-2; TRBD1 matches at 9 bases. Germline V gene data show CDR1 as KGHSH and CDR2 as LQKENI. V dropped 2 bases and J dropped 7; count of bases not matched to a gene: 11. The CDR3 covers 16 residues. The DNA for the CDR3 is TGTGCCAGCTCACCAATTGGGACAGGGTCTCTAGGTGGCTACACCTTC. Encoded protein: CASSPIGTGSLGGYTF.

J is TRBJ1-6 and V is TRBV7-3; the D is unclear. CDR1 is SGHTA and CDR2 is FQGTGA in the germline V gene. The V end was cut by 1 base, the J end by 6 bases, with 4 bases between. The CDR3 sequence is 13 residues long. The CDR3 loop is CASSLNTNSPLHF. In nucleotides, the CDR3 is TGTGCCAGCAGCTTAAACACTAATTCACCCCTCCACTTT.

CDR3 in amino acids: CASSLAGELFF. CDR3 sequence (DNA): TGTGCCAGCAGCTTAGCGGGGGAGCTGTTTTTT. The genes are TRBV7-6 and TRBJ2-2, with D unclear. The V gene's germline CDR1 is SGHVS and CDR2 FNYEAQ. V was shortened by 0 bases and J by 8 bases, with 1 base between the two germline ends. The CDR3 extends over 11 amino acids. Variable domain in full (rest from reference TRBV7-6 and TRBJ2-2): GAGVSQSPRYKVTKRGQDVALRCDPISGHVSLYWYRQALGQGPEFLTYFNYEAQQDKSGLPNDRFSAERPEGSISTLTIQRTEQRDSAMYRCASSLAGELFFGEGSRLTVL.